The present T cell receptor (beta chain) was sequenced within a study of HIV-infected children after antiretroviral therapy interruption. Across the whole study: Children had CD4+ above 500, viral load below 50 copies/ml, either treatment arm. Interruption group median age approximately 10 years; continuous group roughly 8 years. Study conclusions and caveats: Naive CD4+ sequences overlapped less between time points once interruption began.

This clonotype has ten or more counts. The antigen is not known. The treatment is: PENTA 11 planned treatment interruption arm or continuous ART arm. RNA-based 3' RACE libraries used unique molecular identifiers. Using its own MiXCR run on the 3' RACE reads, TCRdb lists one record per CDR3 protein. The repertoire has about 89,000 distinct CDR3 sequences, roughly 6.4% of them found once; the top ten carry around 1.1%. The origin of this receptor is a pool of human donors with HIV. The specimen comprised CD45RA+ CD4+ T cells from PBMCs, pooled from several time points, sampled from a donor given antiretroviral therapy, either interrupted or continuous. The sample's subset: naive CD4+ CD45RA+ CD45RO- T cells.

Written as DNA, the CDR3 is TGTGCCAGCAGTGGGACCGGGGGAGTTAACGAGCAGTACTTC. Protein: CASSGTGGVNEQYF. The gene calls are TRBV25-1 and TRBJ2-7, with D possibly being TRBD2 (6 bases). CDR3 size: 14 residues. Germline V CDR1 and CDR2: MGHDK, SYGVNS. Trimming pared 4 bases from V and 5 bases from J, leaving 15 bases between.